The sequence of this T cell receptor beta chain was determined in a study of blood T cell repertoires in COVID-19. The overall study: Both acute and convalescent COVID-19 samples were obtained from the United States, Italy and Spain. From T cells, B-cell-depleted T cells, or PBMCs came the material, which was cDNA or gDNA.

Looked up from germline, CDR1 is LNHDA and CDR2 is SQIVND (reference sequence). There are 12 residues in the CDR3. The V end was cut by 7 bases, the J end by 3 bases, with 9 bases between. Original processing notes: Nucleated cell number was recorded as an estimate derived from reference gene primer amplification. Clones were read by immunoSEQ multiplex PCR, and TCRdb kept only the in-frame ones, dropping some. The V and J calls and clone size were taken over from that table, and D and trimming were inferred from the DNA. The table shows fewer than 200,000 clones, with roughly 90% occurring only once.

Sequenced input: peripheral blood. The sequence was collected from a woman aged 55-70 years who had recovered from COVID-19. The V and J genes are TRBV19 and TRBJ1-1; tentative D call: TRBD1 (6 bases). In DNA form, the CDR3 reads TGTGCCAGTAACAAGGGGGACACTGAAGCTTTCTTT. Encoded protein: CASNKGDTEAFF.